The T cell receptor (beta chain) under discussion was sequenced for a study of vaccination and CD4 T cells after COVID-19. Study summary: The authors exposed cells to overlapping spike peptides derived from SARS-CoV-2, HCoV-NL63, HCoV-OC43 and HCoV-229E.

The Oncomine TCR Beta short-read assay was what sequenced the DNA obtained from cultured CD4+ T cells. TCRdb ran MiXCR on the PCR reads and lists one entry per CDR3 protein. The sample has 10,000 to 15,000 distinct CDR3 sequences, roughly 54% seen once; the top ten hold 15%. The CDR3 has 11 residues. Trimming removed 5 bases at V and 13 bases at J, with 12 bases between. The germline gives CDR1 SGHTA, CDR2 FQGNSA. The treatment here: roughly 10-day PBMC culture with coronavirus spike peptide pools or control peptides (ViraFEST assay). Comment on this clonotype: What it recognizes is unknown.

This sequence originates from a human donor who had recovered from COVID-19. The V call is TRBV7-2, the J call TRBJ2-1, with D unclear. The sequenced sample was CD4+ T cells from blood, cultured in vitro. CDR3 DNA sequence: TGTGCCAGCAGCCTTTCAGGTCCCCAGTTCTTC. Protein: CASSLSGPQFF.